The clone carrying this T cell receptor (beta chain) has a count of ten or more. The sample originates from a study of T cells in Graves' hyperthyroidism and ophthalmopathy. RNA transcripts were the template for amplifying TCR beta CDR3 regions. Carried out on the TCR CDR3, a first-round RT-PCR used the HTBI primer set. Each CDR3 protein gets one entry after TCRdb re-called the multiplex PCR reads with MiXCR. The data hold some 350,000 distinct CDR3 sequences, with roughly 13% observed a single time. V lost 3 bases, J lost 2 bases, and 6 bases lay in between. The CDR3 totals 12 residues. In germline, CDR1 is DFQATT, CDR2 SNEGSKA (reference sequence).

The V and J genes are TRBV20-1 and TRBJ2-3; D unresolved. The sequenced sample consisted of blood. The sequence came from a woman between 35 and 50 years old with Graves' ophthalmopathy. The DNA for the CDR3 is TGCAGTGCTAGGGGAATCACAGATACGCAGTATTTT. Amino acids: CSARGITDTQYF.